There are a few counts of the clone carrying this TCR beta chain. Antigen: not known. The CDR3 is 15 residues long. Looked up from germline, CDR1 is SGHTS and CDR2 is YDEGEE. Trimming took off 1 base at V and 3 bases at J, with 11 bases between the two ends. Over 18 months, lack of ophthalmopathy progression marked Graves' hyperthyroidism as stable. The data are from a study of T cells in Graves' hyperthyroidism and ophthalmopathy. Findings and caveats of the study: Most thyroid clonotypes expanded above 0.001 were also detected in blood.

Amplification of TCR beta CDR3 regions used RNA as the template. Primed by the HTBI set, a first-round RT-PCR was run on the TCR CDR3. TCRdb re-derived calls from the multiplex PCR reads in MiXCR, one entry per CDR3 protein. This table holds about 290,000 distinct CDR3 sequences, roughly 13% found once. Sequenced input: blood. The chain combines TRBV5-8 with TRBJ2-1; unclear D gene. The source of this sequence is a middle-aged woman with Graves' hyperthyroidism. CDR3: CASSLSVARYNEQFF. The CDR3 DNA reads as TGTGCCAGCAGCTTGTCGGTAGCCCGCTACAATGAGCAGTTCTTC.